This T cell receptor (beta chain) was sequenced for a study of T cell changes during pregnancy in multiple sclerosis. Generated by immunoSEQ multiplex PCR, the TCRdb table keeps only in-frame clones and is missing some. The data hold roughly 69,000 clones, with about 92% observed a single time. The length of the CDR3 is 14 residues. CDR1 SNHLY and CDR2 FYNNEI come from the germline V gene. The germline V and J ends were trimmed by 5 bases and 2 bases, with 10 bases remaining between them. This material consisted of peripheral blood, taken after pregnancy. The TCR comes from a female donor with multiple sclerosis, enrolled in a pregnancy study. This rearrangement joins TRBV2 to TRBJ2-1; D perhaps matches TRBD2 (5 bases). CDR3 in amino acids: CASSPSGAYNEQFF. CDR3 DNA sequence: TGTGCCAGCAGTCCCAGCGGAGCCTACAATGAGCAGTTCTTC. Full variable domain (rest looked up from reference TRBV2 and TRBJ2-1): EPEVTQTPSHQVTQMGQEVILRCVPISNHLYFYWYRQILGQKVEFLVSFYNNEISEKSEIFDDQFSVERPDGSNFTLKIRSTKLEDSAMYFCASSPSGAYNEQFFGPGTRLTVL.